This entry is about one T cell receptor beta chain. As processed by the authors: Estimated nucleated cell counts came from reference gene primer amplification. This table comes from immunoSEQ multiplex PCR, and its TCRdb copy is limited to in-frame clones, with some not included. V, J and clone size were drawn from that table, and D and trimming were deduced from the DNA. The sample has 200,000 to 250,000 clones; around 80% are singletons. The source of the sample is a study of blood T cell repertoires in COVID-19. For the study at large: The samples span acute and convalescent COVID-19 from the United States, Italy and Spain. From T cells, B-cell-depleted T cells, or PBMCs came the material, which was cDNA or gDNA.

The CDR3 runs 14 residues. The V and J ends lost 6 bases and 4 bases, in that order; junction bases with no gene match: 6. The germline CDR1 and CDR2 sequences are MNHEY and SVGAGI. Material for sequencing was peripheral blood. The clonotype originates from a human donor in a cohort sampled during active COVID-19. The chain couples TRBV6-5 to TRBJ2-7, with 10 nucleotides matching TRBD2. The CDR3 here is CASRRTSGPYEQYF. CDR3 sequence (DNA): TGTGCCAGCAGGAGGACTAGCGGTCCTTACGAGCAGTACTTC.